This TCR beta chain was found in a study of blood T cell repertoires in COVID-19. Study-wide context: The origin of the acute and convalescent COVID-19 samples was the United States, Italy and Spain.

The V and J ends lost 4 bases and 2 bases, in that order; junction bases with no gene match: 10. The CDR3 has 16 amino acids. Germline V lookup: CDR1 SGHAT, CDR2 FQNNGV. Per the original methods: Amplification of reference gene primers was used by the study to estimate nucleated cell counts. The repertoire was sequenced with immunoSEQ multiplex PCR; TCRdb's copy has only in-frame clones and lacks some. That table furnishes V, J and clone size, whereas the DNA furnished D and trimming. The sample has about 140,000 clones; 75% to 85% are singletons. The TCR was taken from a man between 65 and 80 years old who had recovered from COVID-19. The V gene is TRBV11-2, the J gene TRBJ2-7; 8 bases are a match to TRBD1. Sequenced input: peripheral blood. The CDR3 coding sequence is TGTGCCAGCAGCTCAGCCGACGGACAGGGCCCCTACGAGCAGTACTTC. Translating gives CASSSADGQGPYEQYF.